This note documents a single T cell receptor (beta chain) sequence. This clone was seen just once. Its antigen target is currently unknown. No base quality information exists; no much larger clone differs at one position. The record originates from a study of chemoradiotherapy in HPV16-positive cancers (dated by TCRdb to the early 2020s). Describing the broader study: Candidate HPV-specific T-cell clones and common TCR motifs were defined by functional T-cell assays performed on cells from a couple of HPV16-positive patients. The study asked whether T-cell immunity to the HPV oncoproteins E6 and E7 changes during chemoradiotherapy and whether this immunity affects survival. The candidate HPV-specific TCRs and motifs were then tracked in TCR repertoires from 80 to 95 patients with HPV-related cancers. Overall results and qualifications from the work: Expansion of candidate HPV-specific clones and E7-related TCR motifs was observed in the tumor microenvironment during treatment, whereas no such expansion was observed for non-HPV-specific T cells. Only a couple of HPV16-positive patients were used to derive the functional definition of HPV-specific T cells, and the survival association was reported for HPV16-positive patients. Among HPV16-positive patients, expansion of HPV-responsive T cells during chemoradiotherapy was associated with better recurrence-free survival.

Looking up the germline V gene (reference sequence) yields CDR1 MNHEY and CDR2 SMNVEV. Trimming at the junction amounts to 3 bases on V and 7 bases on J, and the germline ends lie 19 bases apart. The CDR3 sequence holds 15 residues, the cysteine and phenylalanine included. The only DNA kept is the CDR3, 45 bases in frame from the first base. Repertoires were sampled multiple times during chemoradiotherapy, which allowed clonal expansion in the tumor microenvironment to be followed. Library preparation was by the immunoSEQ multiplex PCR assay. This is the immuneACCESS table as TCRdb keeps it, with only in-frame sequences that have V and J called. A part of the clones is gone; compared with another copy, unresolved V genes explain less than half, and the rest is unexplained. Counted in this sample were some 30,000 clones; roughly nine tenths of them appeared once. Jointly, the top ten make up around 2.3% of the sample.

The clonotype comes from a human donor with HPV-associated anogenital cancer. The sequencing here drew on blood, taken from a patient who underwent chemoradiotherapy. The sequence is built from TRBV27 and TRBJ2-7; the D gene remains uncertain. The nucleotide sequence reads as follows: TGTGCCAGCAGTTTTCGCGGTAACCGCGAGTCGGAGCAGTACTTC. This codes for CASSFRGNRESEQYF.